This TCR beta chain was sequenced during a study of blood T cell repertoires in COVID-19. Background on the study: Researchers got acute and convalescent COVID-19 samples from the United States, Italy and Spain. PBMCs, B-cell-depleted T cells, or T cells provided the cDNA or gDNA that made up the material.

Authors' methods: Estimation of nucleated cell counts was performed using reference gene primer amplification. Clones were sequenced by immunoSEQ multiplex PCR, and TCRdb holds only the in-frame ones, with some missing. From that table come the V and J calls and clone size; the DNA was used to work out D and trimming. The table lists roughly 230,000 clones, 65% to 85% of them singletons. The CDR3 length is 12 residues. Germline CDR1 KGHDR, CDR2 SFDVKD. The germline V and J ends were trimmed by 3 bases and 8 bases, with 9 bases remaining between them. The source is a human donor in a cohort sampled during active COVID-19. The genes are TRBV24-1 and TRBJ1-2, with a weak D call TRBD1 (5 bases). Sequencing input: peripheral blood. The CDR3 DNA is TGTGCCACCAGTGATACAGGAGAAGGCTACACCTTC. It encodes CATSDTGEGYTF.